The rows below give T cell receptor beta chains drawn from one sample of a study of T-cell reconstitution after alpha-beta-depleted transplantation in children. TCRdb analysed the PCR reads with MiXCR anew, one entry per CDR3 protein. Of over 450,000 distinct CDR3 sequences listed, roughly a tenth are singletons. This material consisted of PBMCs, taken before TCRalphabeta/CD19-depleted stem cell transplant. The receptors come from a child younger than 10 with inherited bone marrow failure, due to receive a stem cell transplant. The CDR3 runs from the conserved cysteine through the conserved F or W. D genes are given only for firm matches. Only some rows state a clone size, as once, few, many or a class for expanded clones.

clone_size	v_call	d_call	j_call	cdr3_nt	cdr3_aa
many	TRBV29-1	TRBD2	TRBJ2-1	TGCAGCGTCCCGGGACTAGCGGGGGGGGATGAGCAGTTCTTC	CSVPGLAGGDEQFF
many	TRBV5-6	.	TRBJ2-6	TGTGCCAGCAGCTTGGACCAAGGGCCTGGGGCCAACGTCCTGACTTTC	CASSLDQGPGANVLTF
many	TRBV27	.	TRBJ1-5	TGTGCCAGCAGTCCCCGGACCAGGAAGTTGCAAGCCCAGCATTTT	CASSPRTRKLQAQHF
many	TRBV20-1	.	TRBJ2-7	TGCAGTGCTAGTCTGAAAGGAGGGCCTATCACCGACTACGAGCAGTACTTC	CSASLKGGPITDYEQYF
many	TRBV9	TRBD2	TRBJ2-1	TGTGCCAGCAGCGTTTTAGCGGGAGGGCCGAATGAGCAGTTCTTC	CASSVLAGGPNEQFF
.	TRBV11-2	TRBD1	TRBJ1-2	TGTGCCAGCAGCTTAGTTCGGGCGAGGGGGCGGCTTGGCTACACCTTC	CASSLVRARGRLGYTF
.	TRBV11-2	.	TRBJ2-3	TGTGCCAGCAGCTTAGTTGGGGTCAGCACAGATACGCAGTATTTT	CASSLVGVSTDTQYF
many	TRBV30	.	TRBJ1-2	TGTGCCTGGAGTGTTGTTTTCTATGGCTACACCTTC	CAWSVVFYGYTF
many	TRBV28	.	TRBJ2-1	TGTGCCAGCAGCGCGACACGCTACAATGAGCAGTTCTTC	CASSATRYNEQFF
many	TRBV4-3	.	TRBJ2-6	TGCGCCAGCAGCGAACTAGGGTTCTCTGGGGCCAACGTCCTGACTTTC	CASSELGFSGANVLTF
few	TRBV6-2/TRBV6-3	TRBD2	TRBJ2-1	TGTGCCAGCAGTTACCGGCCGGGGGGGGAGGATGAGCAGTTCTTC	CASSYRPGGEDEQFF
.	TRBV7-9	.	TRBJ2-1	TGTGCCAGCAGCTTAGCTATCAATGAGCAGTTCTTC	CASSLAINEQFF
many	TRBV10-3	.	TRBJ2-7	TGTGCCATCAGTGTGGCGCAGGTGAGCTCCTACGAGCAGTACTTC	CAISVAQVSSYEQYF
many	TRBV4-3	TRBD2	TRBJ2-5	TGCGCCAGCAGCCAAGATCGGATGCTAGCGGGGACACAAGAGACCCAGTACTTC	CASSQDRMLAGTQETQYF